The clone carrying this T cell receptor beta chain occurred many times. Trimming cost V 4 bases and J 0 bases, with 12 bases left between them. Germline assignment: CDR1 SGHAT and CDR2 FQNNGV. The CDR3 is 15 residues long. Time point defined: patch test 3, about 24 weeks after DPC sensitization. The treatment is: therapeutic diphenylcyclopropenone sensitization with weekly scalp DPC. Unfractionated whole blood was the source of the extracted total RNA. TCRdb analysed the RACE reads with MiXCR anew, one entry per CDR3 protein. The sample consists of tens of thousands of distinct CDR3 sequences, over 7.5% of them appearing once. These data originate in a study of human T cells and chemical hapten exposure. Across the whole study: An area of 2 cm by approximately 2 cm on upper inner arm skin received 2% DPC for sensitization.

V gene TRBV11-2 combines with J gene TRBJ2-5, with a tentative D call TRBD1 (6 bases). The receptor comes from a man between 45 and 60 years old with alopecia areata. Some clones in this sample may be carry-over from other donors' samples. Here the sequenced sample was whole blood, taken in connection with sensitization to the hapten diphenylcyclopropenone (DPC). The CDR3 DNA is TGTGCCAGCAGCTGGCTAGGGACAAACCAAGAGACCCAGTACTTC. It codes for CASSWLGTNQETQYF.